This T cell receptor beta chain was documented in a study of blood T cell repertoires in COVID-19. Original analysis: The authors estimated nucleated cell counts from reference gene primer amplification. TCRdb's copy holds only in-frame clones and misses some; the assay was immunoSEQ multiplex PCR. V and J calls plus clone size are reproduced from that table; the DNA served to infer D and trimming. The repertoire includes about 180,000 clones, 85% of them detected once, and roughly 5.4% sits in the top ten. CDR1 SGDLS and CDR2 YYNGEE come from the germline V gene. V was pared by 3 bases and J by 7 bases, with 7 bases of the junction left unmatched. This CDR3 has 16 residues.

The chain recombines TRBV9 with TRBJ2-3; 14 nucleotides line up with TRBD2. This TCR came from a woman between 45 and 60 years old with COVID-19, enrolled during active disease. The sample comprised peripheral blood. DNA of the CDR3: TGTGCCAGCAGCGCGATGACTAGCGGGGGGGCCAATACGCAGTATTTT. Residues: CASSAMTSGGANTQYF.